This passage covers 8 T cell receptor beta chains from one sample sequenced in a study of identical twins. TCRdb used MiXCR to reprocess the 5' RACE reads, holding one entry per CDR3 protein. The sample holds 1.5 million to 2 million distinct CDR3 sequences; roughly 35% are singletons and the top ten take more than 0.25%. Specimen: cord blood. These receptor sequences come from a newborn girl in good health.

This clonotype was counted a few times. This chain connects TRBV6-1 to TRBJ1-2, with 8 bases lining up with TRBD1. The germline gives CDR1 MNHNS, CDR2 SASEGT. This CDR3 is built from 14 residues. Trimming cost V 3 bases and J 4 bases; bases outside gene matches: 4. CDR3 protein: CASSEQQGGYGYTF. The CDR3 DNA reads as TGTGCCAGCAGTGAGCAACAGGGGGGCTATGGCTACACCTTC.

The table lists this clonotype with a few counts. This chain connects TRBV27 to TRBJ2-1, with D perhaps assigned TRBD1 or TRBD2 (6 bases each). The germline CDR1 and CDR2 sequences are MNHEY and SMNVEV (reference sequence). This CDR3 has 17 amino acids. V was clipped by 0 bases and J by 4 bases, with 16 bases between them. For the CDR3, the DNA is TGTGCCAGCAGTTTATCGGGGGGCCCACTACCATACAATGAGCAGTTCTTC. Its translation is CASSLSGGPLPYNEQFF.

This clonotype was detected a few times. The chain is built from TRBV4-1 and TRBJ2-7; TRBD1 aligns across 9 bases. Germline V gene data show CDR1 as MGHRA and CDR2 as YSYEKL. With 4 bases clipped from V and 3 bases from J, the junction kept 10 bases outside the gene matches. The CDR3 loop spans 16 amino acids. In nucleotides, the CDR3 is TGCGCCAGCAGCCGACCCCCGGGACAGGGAAACTACGAGCAGTACTTC. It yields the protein CASSRPPGQGNYEQYF.

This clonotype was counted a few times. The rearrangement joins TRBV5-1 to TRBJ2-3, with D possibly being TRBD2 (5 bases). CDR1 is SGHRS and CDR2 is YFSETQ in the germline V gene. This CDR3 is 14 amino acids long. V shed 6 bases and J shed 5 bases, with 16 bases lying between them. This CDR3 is CASNEGARVDTQYF. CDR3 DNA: TGCGCCAGCAATGAGGGCGCAAGGGTAGATACGCAGTATTTT. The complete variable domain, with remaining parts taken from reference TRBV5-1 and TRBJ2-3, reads KAGVTQTPRYLIKTRGQQVTLSCSPISGHRSVSWYQQTPGQGLQFLFEYFSETQRNKGNFPGRFSGRQFSNSRSEMNVSTLELGDSALYLCASNEGARVDTQYFGPGTRLTVL.

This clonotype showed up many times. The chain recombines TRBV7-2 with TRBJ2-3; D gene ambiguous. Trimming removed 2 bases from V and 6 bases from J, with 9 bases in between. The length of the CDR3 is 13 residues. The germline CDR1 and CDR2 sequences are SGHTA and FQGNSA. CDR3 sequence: CASSLNSPDTQYF. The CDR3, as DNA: TGTGCCAGCAGCTTAAATAGTCCGGATACGCAGTATTTT.

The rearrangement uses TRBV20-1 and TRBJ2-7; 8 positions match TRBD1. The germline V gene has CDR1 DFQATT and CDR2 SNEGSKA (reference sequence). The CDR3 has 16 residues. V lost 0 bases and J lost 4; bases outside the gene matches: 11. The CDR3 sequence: CSAREVLGTGPYEQYF. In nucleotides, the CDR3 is TGCAGTGCTAGAGAAGTCCTGGGGACAGGACCTTACGAGCAGTACTTC.

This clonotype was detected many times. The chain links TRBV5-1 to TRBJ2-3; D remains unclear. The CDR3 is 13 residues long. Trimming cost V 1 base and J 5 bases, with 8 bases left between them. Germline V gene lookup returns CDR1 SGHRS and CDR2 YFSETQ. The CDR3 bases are TGCGCCAGCAGCTTGAGGCAGCGAGATACGCAGTATTTT. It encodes CASSLRQRDTQYF.

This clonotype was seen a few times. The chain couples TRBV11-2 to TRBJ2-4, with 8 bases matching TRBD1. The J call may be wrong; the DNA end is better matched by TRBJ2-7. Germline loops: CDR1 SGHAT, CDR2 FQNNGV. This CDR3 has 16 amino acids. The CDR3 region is CASSLFQGATFYEQYF. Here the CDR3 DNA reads TGTGCCAGCAGCTTATTTCAGGGGGCCACTTTCTACGAGCAGTACTTC.